A selection of T cell receptor beta chains follows, all from one sample in a study of CD8+ T cells in alopecia areata. Using immunoSEQ multiplex PCR, the repertoire was profiled, and TCRdb retains in-frame clones only, with some absent. The sample includes some 100,000 clones, approximately 52% seen only once; the top ten take around 30%. The sequenced sample was CD8+ T cells sorted from blood, obtained at week 4, from a patient treated with tofacitinib. All receptors come from a human donor with alopecia areata. Both conserved end residues are part of each CDR3. D genes are given only for firm matches. The size entry is marked missing in some rows and otherwise reads once, few, many or a size class.

clone_size	v_call	j_call	d_call	cdr3_nt	cdr3_aa
-	TRBV7-2	TRBJ2-5	-	TGTGCCAGCAGGGGGGGACAGACACAAGAGACCCAGTACTTC	CASRGGQTQETQYF
once	TRBV30	TRBJ2-7	-	TGTGCCTTCCTGATGGGCAACGAGCAGTACTTC	CAFLMGNEQYF
-	TRBV27	TRBJ1-6	TRBD1	TGTGCCAGCAGTAGAGGACAGGGCAGCAATTCACCCCTCCACTTT	CASSRGQGSNSPLHF
-	TRBV12-5	TRBJ2-3	-	TGTGCTAGCTCCCCTGGGGCGACGCAGTATTTT	CASSPGATQYF
-	TRBV6-1	TRBJ1-5	-	TGTGCCAGCAGTGAAGGGGGGGCAAATCAGCCCCAGCATTTT	CASSEGGANQPQHF
-	TRBV30	TRBJ2-1	-	TGTGCCTGGAGTGTAGAGGTGGCGACGCAGTTCTTC	CAWSVEVATQFF
few	TRBV14	TRBJ1-5	-	TGTGCCAGCAGCCAAGGGGGTCAGCCCCAGCATTTT	CASSQGGQPQHF
-	TRBV6-4	TRBJ2-2	-	TGTGCCAGCAGTAACACGAACACCGGGGAGCTGTTTTTT	CASSNTNTGELFF
few	TRBV29-1	TRBJ2-5	-	TGCAGCGTTGAACCTAGGGACGTCGGGGAGACCCAGTACTTC	CSVEPRDVGETQYF
-	TRBV7-9	TRBJ1-2	TRBD1	TGTGCCAGCAGCTTAACTACAGGGGGCGTCGAAAACTATGGCTACACCTTC	CASSLTTGGVENYGYTF
-	TRBV7-9	TRBJ2-1	-	TGTGCCAGCAGCCCTCCCCTAGCGGAGCAGTTCTTC	CASSPPLAEQFF
-	TRBV28	TRBJ2-5	TRBD1	TGTGCCAGCAGTCTTTCGACAGGGGGCGTGGAGACCCAGTACTTC	CASSLSTGGVETQYF
few	TRBV6-5	TRBJ1-2	-	TGTGCCAGCAGTTTTGTCAGGGGCTCTCCCTATGGCTACACCTTC	CASSFVRGSPYGYTF
-	TRBV11-1	TRBJ2-5	TRBD2	TGTGCCAGCAGCTTGGGACTAGCGGGGTCACAAGAGACCCAGTACTTC	CASSLGLAGSQETQYF
-	TRBV7-9	TRBJ1-2	-	TGTGCCAGCAGCGACGCGGTCGGAATTAGTGGCTACACCTTC	CASSDAVGISGYTF
-	TRBV7-9	TRBJ2-7	-	TGTGCCAGCAGCTTCAAAAATCAGGGAAACGAGCAGTACTTC	CASSFKNQGNEQYF
few	TRBV6-4	TRBJ2-5	TRBD2	TGTGCCAGCAGTGAGACAGGCGTCGGGACTAGGGCCAAGACCCAGTACTTC	CASSETGVGTRAKTQYF
-	TRBV29-1	TRBJ2-7	-	TGCAGCGTTAACGAGGGTTACGAGCAGTACTTC	CSVNEGYEQYF